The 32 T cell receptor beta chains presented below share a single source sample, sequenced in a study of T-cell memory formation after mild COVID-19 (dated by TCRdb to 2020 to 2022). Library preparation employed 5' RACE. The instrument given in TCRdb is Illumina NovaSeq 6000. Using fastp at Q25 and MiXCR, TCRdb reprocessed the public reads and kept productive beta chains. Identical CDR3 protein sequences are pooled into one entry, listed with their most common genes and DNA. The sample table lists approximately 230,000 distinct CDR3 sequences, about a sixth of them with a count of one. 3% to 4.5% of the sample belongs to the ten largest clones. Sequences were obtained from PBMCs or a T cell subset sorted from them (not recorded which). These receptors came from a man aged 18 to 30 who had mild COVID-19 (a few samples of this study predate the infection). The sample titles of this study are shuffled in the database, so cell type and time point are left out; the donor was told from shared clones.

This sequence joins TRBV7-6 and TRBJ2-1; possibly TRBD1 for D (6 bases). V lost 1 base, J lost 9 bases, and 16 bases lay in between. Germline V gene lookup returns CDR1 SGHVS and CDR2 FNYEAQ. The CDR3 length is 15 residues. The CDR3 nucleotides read TGTGCCAGCAGCTTAGAACGGCTAGGGGGTGGTGAGCAGTTCTTC. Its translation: CASSLERLGGGEQFF.

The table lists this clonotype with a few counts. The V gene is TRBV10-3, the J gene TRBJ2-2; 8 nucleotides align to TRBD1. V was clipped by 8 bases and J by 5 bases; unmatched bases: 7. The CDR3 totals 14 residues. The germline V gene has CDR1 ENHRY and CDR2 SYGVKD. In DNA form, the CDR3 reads TGTGCCATCTCTAGACAGGGGTGGACCGGGGAGCTGTTTTTT. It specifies CAISRQGWTGELFF.

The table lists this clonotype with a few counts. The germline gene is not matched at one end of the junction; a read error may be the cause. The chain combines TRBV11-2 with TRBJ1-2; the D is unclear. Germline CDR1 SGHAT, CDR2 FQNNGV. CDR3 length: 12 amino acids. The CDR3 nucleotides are TGTGCCAGCAGTTTAGATCAGTATGGCTACACCTTC. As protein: CASSLDQYGYTF.

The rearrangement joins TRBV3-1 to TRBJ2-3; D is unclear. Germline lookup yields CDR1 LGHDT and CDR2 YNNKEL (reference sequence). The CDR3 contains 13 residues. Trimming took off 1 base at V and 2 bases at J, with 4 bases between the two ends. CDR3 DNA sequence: TGTGCCAGCAGCCAAGCGTTCACAGATACGCAGTATTTT. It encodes CASSQAFTDTQYF.

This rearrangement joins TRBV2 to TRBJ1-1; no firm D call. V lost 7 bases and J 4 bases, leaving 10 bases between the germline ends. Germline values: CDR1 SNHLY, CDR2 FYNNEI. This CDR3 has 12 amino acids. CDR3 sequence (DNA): TGTGCCAGCACTGTCGAGGGCACTGAAGCTTTCTTT. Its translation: CASTVEGTEAFF. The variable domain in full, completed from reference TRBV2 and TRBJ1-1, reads EPEVTQTPSHQVTQMGQEVILRCVPISNHLYFYWYRQILGQKVEFLVSFYNNEISEKSEIFDDQFSVERPDGSNFTLKIRSTKLEDSAMYFCASTVEGTEAFFGQGTRLTVV.

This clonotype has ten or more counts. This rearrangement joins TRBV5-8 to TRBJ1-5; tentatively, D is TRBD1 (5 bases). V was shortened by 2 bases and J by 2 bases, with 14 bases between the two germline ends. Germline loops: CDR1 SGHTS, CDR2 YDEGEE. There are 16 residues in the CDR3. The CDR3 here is CASSLWAGIGNQPQHF. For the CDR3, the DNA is TGTGCCAGCAGCTTATGGGCAGGGATAGGCAATCAGCCCCAGCATTTT.

The CDR3 DNA reads TGTGCCAGCAGGGGGGCTTTATTGAACACTGAAGCTTTCTTT. This codes for CASRGALLNTEAFF. The rearrangement uses TRBV28 and TRBJ1-1, with D maybe TRBD1 (6 bases). This CDR3 contains 14 residues. CDR1 is MDHEN, CDR2 SYDVKM, per germline. The germline V and J ends were trimmed by 6 bases and 0 bases, with 11 bases remaining between them.

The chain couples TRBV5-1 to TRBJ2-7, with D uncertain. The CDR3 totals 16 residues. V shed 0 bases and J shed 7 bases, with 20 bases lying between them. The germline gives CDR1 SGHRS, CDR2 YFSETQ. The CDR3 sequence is CASSLAPSAPEVEQYF. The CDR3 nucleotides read TGCGCCAGCAGCTTGGCTCCCTCTGCGCCCGAAGTAGAGCAGTACTTC.

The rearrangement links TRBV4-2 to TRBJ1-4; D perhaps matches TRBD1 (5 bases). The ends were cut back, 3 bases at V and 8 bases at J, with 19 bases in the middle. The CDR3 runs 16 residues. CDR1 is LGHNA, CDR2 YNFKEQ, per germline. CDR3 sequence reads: CASSQQDRLGREKLFF. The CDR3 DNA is TGTGCCAGCAGCCAGCAGGATCGCCTGGGACGAGAAAAACTGTTTTTT.

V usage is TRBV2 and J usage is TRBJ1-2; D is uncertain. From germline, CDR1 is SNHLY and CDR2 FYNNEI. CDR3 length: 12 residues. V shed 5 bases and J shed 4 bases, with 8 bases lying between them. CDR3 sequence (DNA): TGTGCCAGCAGTTTTGGGATCTATGGCTACACCTTC. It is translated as CASSFGIYGYTF.

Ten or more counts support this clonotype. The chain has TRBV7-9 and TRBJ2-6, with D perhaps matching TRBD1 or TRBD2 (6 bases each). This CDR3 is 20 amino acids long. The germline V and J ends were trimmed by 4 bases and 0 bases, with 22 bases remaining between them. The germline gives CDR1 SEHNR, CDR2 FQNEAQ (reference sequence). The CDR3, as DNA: TGTGCCAGCAGCTCCTACCGGGTCGGGGGCCCTAACTCTGGGGCCAACGTCCTGACTTTC. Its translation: CASSSYRVGGPNSGANVLTF.

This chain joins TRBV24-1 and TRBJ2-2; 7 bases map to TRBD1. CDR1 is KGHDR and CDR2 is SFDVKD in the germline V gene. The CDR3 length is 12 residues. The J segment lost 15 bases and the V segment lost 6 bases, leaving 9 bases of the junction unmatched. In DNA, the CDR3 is TGTGCCACCAGTCCCTCGGACAGGACGATGTTTTTT. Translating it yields CATSPSDRTMFF.

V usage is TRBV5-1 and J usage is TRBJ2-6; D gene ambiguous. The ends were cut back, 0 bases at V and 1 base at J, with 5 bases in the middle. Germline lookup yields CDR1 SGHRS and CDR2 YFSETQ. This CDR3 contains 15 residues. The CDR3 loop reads CASSLARSGANVLTF. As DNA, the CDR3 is TGCGCCAGCAGCTTGGCGAGATCTGGGGCCAACGTCCTGACTTTC.

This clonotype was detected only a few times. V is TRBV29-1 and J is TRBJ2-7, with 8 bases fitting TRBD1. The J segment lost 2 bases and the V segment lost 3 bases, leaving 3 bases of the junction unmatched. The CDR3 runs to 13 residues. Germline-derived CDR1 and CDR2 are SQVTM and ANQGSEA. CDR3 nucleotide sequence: TGCAGCGTTGAGACAGGGGTGACCTACGAGCAGTACTTC. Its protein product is CSVETGVTYEQYF.

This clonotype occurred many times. CDR3 coding DNA: TGTGCCAGTAGTATAGGCGGGGGGGCCCCCGGGCAGTTCTTC. As protein: CASSIGGGAPGQFF. V and J are TRBV19 and TRBJ2-1; 9 bases fit TRBD2. CDR3 length: 14 residues. CDR1 is LNHDA, CDR2 SQIVND, per germline (reference sequence). The ends lost 1 base at V and 12 bases at J; junction bases unmatched: 7.

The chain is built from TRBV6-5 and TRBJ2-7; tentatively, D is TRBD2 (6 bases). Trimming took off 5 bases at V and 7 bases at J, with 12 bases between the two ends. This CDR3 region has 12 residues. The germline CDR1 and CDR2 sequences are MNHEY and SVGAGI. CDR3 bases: TGTGCCAGCAGTAACCCGGGACTGGAGCAGTACTTC. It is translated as CASSNPGLEQYF.

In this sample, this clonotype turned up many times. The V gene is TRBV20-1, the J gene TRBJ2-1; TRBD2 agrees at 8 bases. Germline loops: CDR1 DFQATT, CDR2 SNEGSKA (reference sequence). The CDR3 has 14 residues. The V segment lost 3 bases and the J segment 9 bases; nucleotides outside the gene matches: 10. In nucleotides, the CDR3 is TGCAGTGCTAGGGGACTAGGTGTTAGCTTTGAGCAGTTCTTC. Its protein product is CSARGLGVSFEQFF.

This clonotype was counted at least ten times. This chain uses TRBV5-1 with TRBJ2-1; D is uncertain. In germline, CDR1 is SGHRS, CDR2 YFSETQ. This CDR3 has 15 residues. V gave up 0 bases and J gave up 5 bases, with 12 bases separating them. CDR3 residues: CASSLDEPTDNEQFF. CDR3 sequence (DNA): TGCGCCAGCAGCTTGGACGAGCCTACCGACAATGAGCAGTTCTTC.

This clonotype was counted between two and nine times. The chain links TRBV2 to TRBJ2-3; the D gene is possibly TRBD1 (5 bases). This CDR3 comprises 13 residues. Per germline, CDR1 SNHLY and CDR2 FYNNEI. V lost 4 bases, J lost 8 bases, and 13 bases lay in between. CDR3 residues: CASSAGNRGTQYF. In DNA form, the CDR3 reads TGTGCCAGCAGTGCCGGAAATAGGGGTACGCAGTATTTT.

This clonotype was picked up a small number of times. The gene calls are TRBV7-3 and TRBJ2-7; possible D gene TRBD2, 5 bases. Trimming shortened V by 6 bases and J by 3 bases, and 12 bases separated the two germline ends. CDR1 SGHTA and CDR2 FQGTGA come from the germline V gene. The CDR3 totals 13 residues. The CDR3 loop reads CASSSSGSYEQYF. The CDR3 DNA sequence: TGTGCCAGCAGTTCAAGTGGGAGCTACGAGCAGTACTTC.

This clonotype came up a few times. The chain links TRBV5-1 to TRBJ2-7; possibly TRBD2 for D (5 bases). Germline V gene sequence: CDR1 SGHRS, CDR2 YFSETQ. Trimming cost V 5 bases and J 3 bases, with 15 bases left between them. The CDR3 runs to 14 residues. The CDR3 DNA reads TGCGCCAGCAGTCTCCCGGACTCCCTCTACGAGCAGTACTTC. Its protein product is CASSLPDSLYEQYF.

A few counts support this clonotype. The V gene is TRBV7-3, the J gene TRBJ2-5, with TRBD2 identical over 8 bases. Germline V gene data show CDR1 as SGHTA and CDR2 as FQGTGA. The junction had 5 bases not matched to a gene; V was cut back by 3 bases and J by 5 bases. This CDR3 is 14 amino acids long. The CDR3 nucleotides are TGTGCCAGCAGCTTTCAAGCGGGGGTTGAGACCCAGTACTTC. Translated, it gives CASSFQAGVETQYF.

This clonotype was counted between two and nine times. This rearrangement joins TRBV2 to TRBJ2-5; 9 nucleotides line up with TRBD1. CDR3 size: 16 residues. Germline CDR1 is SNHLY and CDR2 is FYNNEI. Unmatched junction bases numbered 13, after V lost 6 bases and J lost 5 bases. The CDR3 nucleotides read TGTGCCAGCAGGGTCGGGGACAGGGAACCGTCGGAGACCCAGTACTTC. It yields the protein CASRVGDREPSETQYF.

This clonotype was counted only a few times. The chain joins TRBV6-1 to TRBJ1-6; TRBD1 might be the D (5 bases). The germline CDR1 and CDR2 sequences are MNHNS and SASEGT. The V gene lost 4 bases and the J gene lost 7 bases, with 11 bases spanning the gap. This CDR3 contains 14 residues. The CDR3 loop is CASSAGQGNSPLHF. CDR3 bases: TGTGCCAGCAGTGCAGGCCAGGGAAATTCACCCCTCCACTTT.

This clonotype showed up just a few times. In DNA form, the CDR3 reads TGTGCCAGCAGTGAGGGGGCAGGGATTCAAGAGACCCAGTACTTC. This translates into CASSEGAGIQETQYF. This chain links TRBV25-1 with TRBJ2-5, with a tentative D call TRBD1 (6 bases). This CDR3 is built from 15 residues. CDR1 MGHDK and CDR2 SYGVNS come from the germline V gene. V dropped 3 bases and J dropped 2 bases, with 13 bases sitting between them. The complete variable domain, with remaining parts taken from reference TRBV25-1 and TRBJ2-5, reads EADIYQTPRYLVIGTGKKITLECSQTMGHDKMYWYQQDPGMELHLIHYSYGVNSTEKGDLSSESTVSRIRTEHFPLTLESARPSHTSQYLCASSEGAGIQETQYFGPGTRLLVL.

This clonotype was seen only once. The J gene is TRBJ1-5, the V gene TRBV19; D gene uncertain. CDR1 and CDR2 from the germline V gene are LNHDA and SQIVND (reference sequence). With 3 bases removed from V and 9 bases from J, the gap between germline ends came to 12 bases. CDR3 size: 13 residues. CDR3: CASSIWRAGPQHF. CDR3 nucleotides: TGTGCCAGTAGTATTTGGCGGGCGGGGCCCCAGCATTTT.

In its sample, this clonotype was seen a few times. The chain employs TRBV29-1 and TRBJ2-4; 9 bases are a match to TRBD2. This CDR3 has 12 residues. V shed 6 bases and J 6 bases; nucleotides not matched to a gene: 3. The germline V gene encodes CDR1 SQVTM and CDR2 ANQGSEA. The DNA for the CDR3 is TGCAGCGTGCGGGGGGGAGGAAACATTCAGTACTTC. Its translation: CSVRGGGNIQYF.

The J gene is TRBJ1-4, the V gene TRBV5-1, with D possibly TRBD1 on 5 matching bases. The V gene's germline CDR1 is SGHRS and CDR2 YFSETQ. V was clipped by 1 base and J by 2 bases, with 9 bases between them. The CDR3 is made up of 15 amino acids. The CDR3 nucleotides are TGCGCCAGCAGCTTGACTGGGGGGACTAATGAAAAACTGTTTTTT. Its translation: CASSLTGGTNEKLFF.

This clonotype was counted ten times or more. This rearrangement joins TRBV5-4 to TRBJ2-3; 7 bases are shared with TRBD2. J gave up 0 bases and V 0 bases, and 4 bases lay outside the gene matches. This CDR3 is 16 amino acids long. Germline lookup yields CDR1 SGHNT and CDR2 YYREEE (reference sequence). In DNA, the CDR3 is TGTGCCAGCAGCTTGGGGAGCGGGGTCAGCACAGATACGCAGTATTTT. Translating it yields CASSLGSGVSTDTQYF.

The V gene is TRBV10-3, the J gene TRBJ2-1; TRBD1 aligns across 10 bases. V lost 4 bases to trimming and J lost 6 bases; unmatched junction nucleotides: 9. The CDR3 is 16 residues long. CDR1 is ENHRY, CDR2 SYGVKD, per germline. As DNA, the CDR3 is TGTGCCATCAGTGGCACCGGGACAGGGGATATCAATGAGCAGTTCTTC. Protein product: CAISGTGTGDINEQFF.

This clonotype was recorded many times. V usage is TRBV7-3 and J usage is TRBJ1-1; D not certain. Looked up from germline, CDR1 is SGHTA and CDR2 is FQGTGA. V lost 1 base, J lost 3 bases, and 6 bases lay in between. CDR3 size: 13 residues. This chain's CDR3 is CASSLIRDTEAFF. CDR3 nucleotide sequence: TGTGCCAGCAGCTTAATACGGGACACTGAAGCTTTCTTT.

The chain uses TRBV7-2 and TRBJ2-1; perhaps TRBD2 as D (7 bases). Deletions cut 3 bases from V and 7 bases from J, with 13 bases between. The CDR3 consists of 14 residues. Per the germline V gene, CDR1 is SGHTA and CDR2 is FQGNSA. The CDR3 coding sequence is TGTGCCAGCAGCTTCGGAGGGGGGGGAAATGAGCAGTTCTTC. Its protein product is CASSFGGGGNEQFF.